Listed here are 11 T cell receptor beta chains from one sample, sequenced in a study of PD-1 blockade in mismatch repair-deficient tumors. TCRdb's table, derived via immunoSEQ multiplex PCR, lists solely in-frame clones and lacks some. The sample includes 45,000 to 55,000 clones, more than 65% of them seen just once. This specimen was peripheral blood, taken roughly 20 weeks after starting pembrolizumab. Receptors originate from an adult with mismatch repair-deficient cancer.

This chain connects TRBV7-2 to TRBJ2-1; 10 nucleotides line up with TRBD2. The CDR3 spans 16 residues. Trimming at V came to 5 bases and at J to 7 bases, leaving 11 bases not matched to a gene. The germline V gene has CDR1 SGHTA and CDR2 FQGNSA. Written as DNA, the CDR3 is TGTGCCAGCAGCCCGGGACTAGCGCCCCTGGGGAATGAGCAGTTCTTC. Translating it yields CASSPGLAPLGNEQFF.

The chain is built from TRBV10-3 and TRBJ1-1, with 7 bases identical to TRBD1. With 2 bases clipped from V and 4 bases from J, the junction kept 4 bases outside the gene matches. In germline, CDR1 is ENHRY, CDR2 SYGVKD. The CDR3 is 14 residues long. The CDR3 loop reads CAISENRGGTEAFF. CDR3 DNA sequence: TGTGCCATCAGTGAGAACAGGGGAGGCACTGAAGCTTTCTTT.

This rearrangement joins TRBV10-3 to TRBJ1-2; D perhaps matches TRBD1 (5 bases). V was pared by 5 bases and J by 6 bases, with 16 bases between. Germline values: CDR1 ENHRY, CDR2 SYGVKD. The CDR3 loop spans 14 amino acids. CDR3: CAISTGLQADGYTF. The DNA of the CDR3 is TGTGCCATCAGTACGGGACTCCAAGCGGATGGCTACACCTTC.

The rearrangement joins TRBV6-1 to TRBJ2-3; D not resolved. V lost 2 bases and J 3 bases, leaving 12 bases between the germline ends. Germline CDR1 and CDR2: MNHNS and SASEGT. The CDR3 sequence is 15 residues long. The CDR3 bases are TGTGCCAGCAGTGAATTATCCGGGTTTACAGATACGCAGTATTTT. Amino acids: CASSELSGFTDTQYF.

The V call is TRBV28, the J call TRBJ2-3, with D uncertain. The CDR3 has 15 amino acids. The ends were cut back, 6 bases at V and 1 base at J, with 14 bases in the middle. From germline, CDR1 is MDHEN and CDR2 SYDVKM. The CDR3 region has the DNA TGTGCCAGCAGGCTGGGATCTTCTCGCACAGATACGCAGTATTTT. It encodes CASRLGSSRTDTQYF.

The V gene is TRBV7-8, the J gene TRBJ1-6; D may be TRBD1 (5 bases). In germline, CDR1 is SGHVS, CDR2 FQNEAQ. Trimming pared 0 bases from V and 7 bases from J, leaving 10 bases between. The CDR3 sequence is 15 residues long. DNA of the CDR3: TGTGCCAGCAGCTTAGCAGTGGCAGGGAATTCACCCCTCCACTTT. Its protein product is CASSLAVAGNSPLHF. The full variable domain, completed using reference TRBV7-8 and TRBJ1-6, is GAGVSQSPRYKVAKRGQDVALRCDPISGHVSLFWYQQALGQGPEFLTYFQNEAQLDKSGLPSDRFFAERPEGSVSTLKIQRTQQEDSAVYLCASSLAVAGNSPLHFGNGTRLTVT.

The chain has TRBV7-9 and TRBJ2-1; 7 nucleotides match TRBD2. V dropped 1 base and J dropped 4; count of bases not matched to a gene: 7. Germline V gene lookup returns CDR1 SEHNR and CDR2 FQNEAQ (reference sequence). The CDR3 has 16 amino acids. The CDR3 coding sequence is TGTGCCAGCAGCTTAGTAGTGGGAGGGCCATACAATGAGCAGTTCTTC. Translated, it gives CASSLVVGGPYNEQFF.

This clone was seen a handful of times. The chain has TRBV4-3 and TRBJ2-7; 9 bases fit TRBD2. The germline V gene has CDR1 LGHNA and CDR2 YSLEER. The CDR3 consists of 15 residues. V shed 5 bases and J 6 bases; nucleotides not matched to a gene: 11. CDR3: CASSTRIAGAVEQYF. The CDR3 DNA follows: TGCGCCAGCAGCACACGAATAGCGGGAGCCGTCGAGCAGTACTTC.

The V and J genes are TRBV30 and TRBJ2-1; maybe TRBD2 (6 bases). This CDR3 spans 11 amino acids. Germline CDR1 is GTSNPN and CDR2 is SVGIG (reference sequence). With 5 bases removed from V and 7 bases from J, the gap between germline ends came to 9 bases. CDR3 nucleotides: TGTGCCTGGCACGGGGGAAATGAGCAGTTCTTC. The encoded protein is CAWHGGNEQFF.

V gene TRBV7-6 combines with J gene TRBJ2-2; TRBD2 aligns across 14 bases. CDR1 is SGHVS, CDR2 FNYEAQ, per germline. J lost 7 bases, V lost 5 bases, and 6 bases had no gene match. The CDR3 runs 16 residues. The CDR3 loop reads CASSPGLAGDSGELFF. Written as DNA, the CDR3 is TGTGCCAGCAGCCCGGGACTAGCGGGAGATAGCGGGGAGCTGTTTTTT.

The chain uses TRBV2 and TRBJ1-1, with TRBD1 as a possible D gene (5 bases). The CDR3 totals 16 residues. CDR1 and CDR2 from the germline V gene are SNHLY and FYNNEI. V was cut by 3 bases and J by 0 bases, with 14 bases left in between. CDR3 sequence reads: CASSERGLGLNTEAFF. DNA of the CDR3: TGTGCCAGCAGTGAGCGGGGCTTGGGGTTGAACACTGAAGCTTTCTTT.